The 4 T cell receptor beta chains in this list originate from one sample, sequenced in a study of Graves' ophthalmopathy and Graves' hyperthyroidism. RNA transcripts served as template for amplifying TCR beta CDR3 sequences. The library came from an HTBI-primed first-round RT-PCR and a second-round multiplex PCR. TCRdb passed the multiplex PCR reads through MiXCR, listing each CDR3 protein once. The sample has fewer than 70,000 distinct CDR3 sequences; roughly half are singletons. The sequenced sample was peripheral blood. Receptors originate from an adult woman with Graves' ophthalmopathy.

This clonotype was detected only a few times. A single base separates this from a much larger clone, so it may be a read error. The chain is built from TRBV6-5 and TRBJ2-7; maybe TRBD2 (5 bases). Germline lookup yields CDR1 MNHEY and CDR2 SVGAGI. The length of the CDR3 is 17 residues. V lost 3 bases and J lost 5, with 23 bases in between. The CDR3 loop reads CASSYSTAPRVPDEQYF. The CDR3 region has the DNA TGTGCCAGCAGTTATTCCACGGCGCCGAGGGTCCCCGACGAGCAGTACTTC.

This clonotype appeared a single time. The chain carries TRBV7-9 and TRBJ1-1; D is unresolved. V was pared by 0 bases and J by 10 bases, with 6 bases between. This CDR3 is 11 amino acids long. Germline loops: CDR1 SEHNR, CDR2 FQNEAQ (reference sequence). CDR3 in DNA: TGTGCCAGCAGCTTAGCCCTGGGAGCTTTCTTT. Protein: CASSLALGAFF.

This clonotype rates as medium-sized. The chain joins TRBV25-1 to TRBJ2-1; possibly TRBD2 for D (6 bases). This CDR3 spans 17 amino acids. Between the trimmed V and J ends, which lost 4 bases and 2 bases, there was a span of 18 bases. Germline V gives CDR1 MGHDK, CDR2 SYGVNS. The CDR3 region has the DNA TGTGCCAGCAGTGGGGGTACTAGCTTAATGGCCTACAATGAGCAGTTCTTC. Translated, it gives CASSGGTSLMAYNEQFF.

The CDR3 bases are TGTGCCAGTGTATCTACCGGGCTAGCGGATTCCACAGATACGCAGTATTTT. This translates into CASVSTGLADSTDTQYF. The chain employs TRBV19 and TRBJ2-3; 7 bases line up with TRBD2. Trimming cost V 8 bases and J 2 bases; bases outside gene matches: 16. This CDR3 is built from 17 residues. Germline V CDR1 and CDR2: LNHDA, SQIVND (reference sequence).